A single sample is the source of the 19 T cell receptor beta chains below, sequenced in a study of cytomegalovirus exposure and HLA in healthy donors. PCR involved 60 Vbeta and 13 Jbeta primers. Profiled with immunoSEQ multiplex PCR; TCRdb holds only in-frame clones, not every one. The repertoire holds a few hundred thousand clones, with around 90% as singletons. The sequenced material came from PBMCs. The source of these receptors is a girl aged 2-10 years in good health and CMV-seronegative.

The V call is TRBV27, the J call TRBJ2-7; D perhaps matches TRBD1 (6 bases). Trimming cost V 0 bases and J 3 bases, with 12 bases left between them. CDR3 length equals 15 residues. In germline, CDR1 is MNHEY, CDR2 SMNVEV (reference sequence). CDR3: CASSLSSGGYYEQYF. In DNA form, the CDR3 reads TGTGCCAGCAGTTTATCATCTGGGGGCTACTACGAGCAGTACTTC.

V is TRBV7-2 and J is TRBJ2-2; 8 nucleotides line up with TRBD2. V gave up 9 bases and J gave up 4 bases; unmatched junction bases: 7. This CDR3 comprises 14 residues. From germline, CDR1 is SGHTA and CDR2 FQGNSA. This chain's CDR3 is CARMRGVSTGELFF. The CDR3 nucleotides read TGTGCCAGGATGCGGGGGGTTAGCACCGGGGAGCTGTTTTTT.

J is TRBJ2-1 and V is TRBV6-1, with 14 positions matching TRBD2. The CDR3 runs to 16 residues. Germline CDR1 reads MNHNS; CDR2 reads SASEGT. V trimming: 4 bases; J trimming: 9 bases; junction bases outside the gene matches: 8. In DNA form, the CDR3 reads TGTGCCAGCAGTGCCCGGACTAGCGGGAGGTCACCTGAGCAGTTCTTC. Translated, it gives CASSARTSGRSPEQFF.

This clone has a single count. This sequence joins TRBV5-4 and TRBJ2-5, with D possibly matching TRBD2 (6 bases). Trimming cost V 3 bases and J 2 bases, with 14 bases left between them. This CDR3 region has 15 residues. In germline, CDR1 is SGHNT, CDR2 YYREEE (reference sequence). The CDR3 nucleotides are TGTGCCAGCAGCTCTCCCGGGACTGCACAAGAGACCCAGTACTTC. Its translation: CASSSPGTAQETQYF.

The J gene is TRBJ1-1, the V gene TRBV13; possible D gene TRBD1, 5 bases. The CDR3 contains 15 residues. Trimming removed 5 bases from V and 4 bases from J, with 17 bases in between. CDR1 is PRHDT and CDR2 is FYEKMQ in the germline V gene (reference sequence). CDR3 protein: CASSLEPGSSTEAFF. In DNA form, the CDR3 reads TGTGCCAGCAGCCTGGAACCAGGGTCGAGCACTGAAGCTTTCTTT.

This chain connects TRBV6-5 to TRBJ2-1, with 13 bases lining up with TRBD2. The length of the CDR3 is 15 residues. The germline gives CDR1 MNHEY, CDR2 SVGAGI. J lost 9 bases, V lost 2 bases, and 4 bases had no gene match. This CDR3 reads CASSYRTSGGTEQFF. The CDR3 DNA sequence: TGTGCCAGCAGTTACCGGACTAGCGGGGGAACTGAGCAGTTCTTC.

The chain combines TRBV27 with TRBJ1-6; D is unclear. CDR3 length: 13 amino acids. The V end was cut by 1 base, the J end by 8 bases, with 6 bases between. The germline gives CDR1 MNHEY, CDR2 SMNVEV (reference sequence). CDR3 region: CASSLFFDSPLHF. In nucleotides, the CDR3 is TGTGCCAGCAGTTTATTTTTCGATTCACCCCTCCACTTT.

The rearrangement joins TRBV29-1 to TRBJ2-7; 7 nucleotides align to TRBD2. Trimming cost V 4 bases and J 2 bases; bases outside gene matches: 11. Germline V CDR1 and CDR2: SQVTM, ANQGSEA. The CDR3 is 15 amino acids. The CDR3 DNA sequence: TGCAGCGTTGCATCTGGGGCTAGCGGAACCTACGAGCAGTACTTC. As protein: CSVASGASGTYEQYF.

Worth noting for this clone: Other DNA sequences of this sample code for an identical CDR3. CDR3 nucleotides: TGTGCCAGCAGCTTTAACACAGATACGCAGTATTTT. Its translation: CASSFNTDTQYF. The chain carries TRBV7-9 and TRBJ2-3; D gene uncertain. This CDR3 comprises 12 residues. Between the trimmed V and J ends, which lost 3 bases and 2 bases, there was a span of 3 bases. Germline CDR1 is SEHNR and CDR2 is FQNEAQ (reference sequence).

The sample holds a few counts of this clone. The gene calls are TRBV5-1 and TRBJ1-1; 8 bases are a match to TRBD1. The length of the CDR3 is 14 residues. Germline trimming cut 4 bases from V and 4 bases from J; bases unmatched to any gene: 6. Germline-derived CDR1 and CDR2 are SGHRS and YFSETQ. The CDR3 region has the DNA TGCGCCAGCAGCCTTGGGACAGGAAGCACTGAAGCTTTCTTT. Translating gives CASSLGTGSTEAFF.

The chain links TRBV9 to TRBJ2-7; weak D call: TRBD2 (5 bases). Germline V lookup: CDR1 SGDLS, CDR2 YYNGEE. V lost 5 bases to trimming and J lost 6 bases, with 9 bases between them. This CDR3 spans 11 amino acids. The CDR3 DNA reads as TGTGCCAGCAGTCCAGGAGGCGAGCAGTACTTC. Amino acids: CASSPGGEQYF.

V is TRBV7-9 and J is TRBJ2-1, with 8 bases that match TRBD2. From germline, CDR1 is SEHNR and CDR2 FQNEAQ (reference sequence). Trimming took 6 bases from V and 0 from J; bases not matched to a gene: 7. The CDR3 contains 16 residues. CDR3 nucleotides: TGTGCCAGCAGTTCGAAGCGGGAGAGCTCCTACAATGAGCAGTTCTTC. It is translated as CASSSKRESSYNEQFF.

The V call is TRBV5-6, the J call TRBJ1-1, with 7 bases that match TRBD1. CDR1 SGHDT and CDR2 YYEEEE come from the germline V gene. Trimming cost V 5 bases and J 5 bases; bases outside gene matches: 15. The CDR3 loop spans 16 amino acids. This CDR3 is CASSSYRQGGQTEAFF. CDR3 DNA: TGTGCCAGCAGTTCTTACCGACAGGGTGGACAAACTGAAGCTTTCTTT.

This chain connects TRBV7-2 to TRBJ2-7; D remains unclear. The V end lost 5 bases, the J end lost 2 bases, and 10 bases lay between the germline ends. Germline V gene sequence: CDR1 SGHTA, CDR2 FQGNSA. There are 13 residues in the CDR3. The CDR3 nucleotides are TGTGCCAGCAGCCATAGTGGTCCCTACGAGCAGTACTTC. Its translation is CASSHSGPYEQYF.

The gene calls are TRBV27 and TRBJ1-1; possibly TRBD1 for D (6 bases). The CDR3 spans 14 residues. Germline V gene sequence: CDR1 MNHEY, CDR2 SMNVEV (reference sequence). Trimming pared 2 bases from V and 2 bases from J, leaving 9 bases between. CDR3 nucleotides: TGTGCCAGCAGTTTAGGGACAAGCAACACTGAAGCTTTCTTT. This codes for CASSLGTSNTEAFF.

The V and J genes are TRBV30 and TRBJ2-7; tentatively, D is TRBD1 (5 bases). Per the germline V gene, CDR1 is GTSNPN and CDR2 is SVGIG (reference sequence). The CDR3 has 11 amino acids. Trimming stripped 3 bases from V and 2 bases from J, with 5 bases between. CDR3 DNA sequence: TGTGCCTGGAGGACAGCCTACGAGCAGTACTTC. Protein: CAWRTAYEQYF.

The gene calls are TRBV9 and TRBJ2-2; tentative D call: TRBD1 (6 bases). Germline CDR1 SGDLS, CDR2 YYNGEE. CDR3 size: 16 residues. V shed 7 bases and J shed 1 base, with 17 bases lying between them. CDR3 sequence reads: CASGDSGAGNTGELFF. CDR3 nucleotide sequence: TGTGCCAGCGGCGATTCAGGGGCGGGGAACACCGGGGAGCTGTTTTTT.

V gene TRBV6-5 combines with J gene TRBJ2-2; D possibly corresponds to TRBD1 (6 bases). There are 14 residues in the CDR3. The germline V gene encodes CDR1 MNHEY and CDR2 SVGAGI. Deletions cut 10 bases from V and 6 bases from J, with 18 bases between. CDR3 sequence (DNA): TGTGCCATTCAGAGGTCAGGGGCCTCCGGGGAGCTGTTTTTT. Amino acids: CAIQRSGASGELFF.

This chain connects TRBV25-1 to TRBJ1-2; 8 nucleotides agree with TRBD1. In germline, CDR1 is MGHDK, CDR2 SYGVNS. V shed 4 bases and J 5 bases; nucleotides not matched to a gene: 18. The CDR3 has 18 amino acids. The CDR3 is CASSGLGQGLGYRYGYTF. CDR3 in DNA: TGTGCCAGCAGTGGTCTCGGACAGGGTCTTGGGTATCGGTATGGCTACACCTTC.